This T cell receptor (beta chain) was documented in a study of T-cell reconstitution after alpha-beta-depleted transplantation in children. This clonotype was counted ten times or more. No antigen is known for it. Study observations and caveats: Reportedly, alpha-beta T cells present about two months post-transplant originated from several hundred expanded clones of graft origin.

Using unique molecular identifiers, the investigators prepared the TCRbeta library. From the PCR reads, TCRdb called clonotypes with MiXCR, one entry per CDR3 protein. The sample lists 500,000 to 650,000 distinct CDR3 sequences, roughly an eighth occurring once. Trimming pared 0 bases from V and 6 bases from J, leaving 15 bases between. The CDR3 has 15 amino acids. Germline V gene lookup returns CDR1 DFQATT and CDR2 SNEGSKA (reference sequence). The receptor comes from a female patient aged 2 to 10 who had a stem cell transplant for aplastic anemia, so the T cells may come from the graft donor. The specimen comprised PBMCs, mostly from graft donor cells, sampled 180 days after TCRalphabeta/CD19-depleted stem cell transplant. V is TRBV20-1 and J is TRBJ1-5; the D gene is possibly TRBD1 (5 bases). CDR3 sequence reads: CSARDQWGPGQPQHF. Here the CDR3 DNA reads TGCAGTGCTAGAGATCAGTGGGGCCCGGGTCAGCCCCAGCATTTT.